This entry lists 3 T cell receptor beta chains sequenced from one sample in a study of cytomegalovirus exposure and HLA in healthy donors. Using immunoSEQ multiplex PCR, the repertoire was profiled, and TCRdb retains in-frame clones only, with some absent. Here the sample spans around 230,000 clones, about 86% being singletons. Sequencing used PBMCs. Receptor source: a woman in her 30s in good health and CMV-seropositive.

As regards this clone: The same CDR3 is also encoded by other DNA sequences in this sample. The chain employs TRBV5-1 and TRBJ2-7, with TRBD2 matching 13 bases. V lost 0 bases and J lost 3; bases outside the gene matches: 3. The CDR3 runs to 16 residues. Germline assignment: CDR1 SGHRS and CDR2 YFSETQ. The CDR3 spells CASSLGLAGGFYEQYF. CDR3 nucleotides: TGCGCCAGCAGCTTGGGACTAGCGGGAGGATTCTACGAGCAGTACTTC.

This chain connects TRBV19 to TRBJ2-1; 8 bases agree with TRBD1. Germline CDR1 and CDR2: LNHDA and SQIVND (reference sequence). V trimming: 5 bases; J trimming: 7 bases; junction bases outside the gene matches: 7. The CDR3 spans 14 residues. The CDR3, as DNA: TGTGCCAGTAGTCCGCTAAGGACAGGGAATGAGCAGTTCTTC. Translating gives CASSPLRTGNEQFF. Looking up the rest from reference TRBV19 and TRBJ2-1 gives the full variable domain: DGGITQSPKYLFRKEGQNVTLSCEQNLNHDAMYWYRQDPGQGLRLIYYSQIVNDFQKGDIAEGYSVSREKKESFPLTVTSAQKNPTAFYLCASSPLRTGNEQFFGPGTRLTVL.

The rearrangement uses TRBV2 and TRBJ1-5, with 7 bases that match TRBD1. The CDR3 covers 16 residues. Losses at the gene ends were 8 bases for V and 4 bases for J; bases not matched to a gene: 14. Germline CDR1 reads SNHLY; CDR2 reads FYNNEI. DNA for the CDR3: TGTGCCAGCGCAGGTCGCAAGGGGGCTGGGAATCAGCCCCAGCATTTT. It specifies CASAGRKGAGNQPQHF.